Here is one T cell receptor (beta chain) with its context. In germline, CDR1 is LGHDT, CDR2 YNNKEL (reference sequence). The CDR3 has 15 amino acids. The trim removed 7 bases at V and 6 bases at J, leaving 11 bases unmatched. The data derive from a study of T-cell reconstitution after alpha-beta-depleted transplantation in children. Preparation of the TCRbeta library used unique molecular identifiers. A single record per CDR3 protein comes from TCRdb applying MiXCR to the PCR reads. Of over 150,000 distinct CDR3 sequences listed, less than 8% are singletons. J is TRBJ2-2 and V is TRBV3-1; TRBD2 agrees at 7 bases. This specimen consisted of PBMCs from the stem cell graft donor, obtained from the stem cell graft. This receptor was identified in a human donor who donated a stem cell graft to a child with Wiskott-Aldrich syndrome. The CDR3 DNA sequence: TGTGCCAGCACCCGGGGGGACCCAGTATCCGGGGAGCTGTTTTTT. It translates to CASTRGDPVSGELFF.